These 25 T cell receptor beta chains were all obtained from the same sample, sequenced in a study of blood T cells in healthy people across ages. PCR was performed a second time for roughly 6 to 12 cycles using a sample-barcoded 5' primer and a J-beta primer mix. TCRdb reprocessed the 5' RACE reads via MiXCR and lists one record per CDR3 protein. In the table there are hundreds of thousands of distinct CDR3 sequences, about 26% of which are singletons. This sample also belongs to another study, concerning T cells of mothers and their children.

The sequencing input was blood. The receptor source for this set is a boy aged 5-17 years in good health.

The gene calls are TRBV7-9 and TRBJ2-2; D is unresolved. The germline V gene encodes CDR1 SEHNR and CDR2 FQNEAQ (reference sequence). CDR3 length equals 14 residues. V was shortened by 5 bases and J by 6 bases, with 13 bases between the two germline ends. The DNA for the CDR3 is TGTGCCAGCAGCCCCCGAAGCCTCGCCGGGGAGCTGTTTTTT. It codes for CASSPRSLAGELFF. The full variable domain, in which reference TRBV7-9 and TRBJ2-2 provide the parts outside the CDR3, is DTGVSQNPRHKITKRGQNVTFRCDPISEHNRLYWYRQTLGQGPEFLTYFQNEAQLEKSRLLSDRFSAERPKGSFSTLEIQRTEQGDSAMYLCASSPRSLAGELFFGEGSRLTVL.

This clonotype came up a few times. This chain joins TRBV5-6 and TRBJ2-5, with a weak D call TRBD1 (6 bases). The V gene's germline CDR1 is SGHDT and CDR2 YYEEEE. The CDR3 loop spans 17 amino acids. V was cut by 4 bases and J by 2 bases, with 21 bases left in between. This CDR3 reads CASSPRDNHPHQETQYF. In DNA form, the CDR3 reads TGTGCCAGCAGCCCCCGGGACAACCACCCTCATCAAGAGACCCAGTACTTC.

This chain links TRBV11-2 with TRBJ1-3; the D gene is possibly TRBD1 (6 bases). Germline CDR1 reads SGHAT; CDR2 reads FQNNGV. This CDR3 contains 15 residues. Trimming shortened V by 0 bases and J by 2 bases, and 8 bases separated the two germline ends. The CDR3 DNA follows: TGTGCCAGCAGCTTAGAGGGGGCGACTGGAAACACCATATATTTT. Translated: CASSLEGATGNTIYF.

This chain connects TRBV5-1 to TRBJ2-1, with D hard to call. The germline V gene encodes CDR1 SGHRS and CDR2 YFSETQ. The CDR3 is made up of 14 amino acids. The ends were cut back, 0 bases at V and 14 bases at J, with 18 bases in the middle. CDR3 in amino acids: CASSLGQEPYDEFF. CDR3 bases: TGCGCCAGCAGCTTGGGGCAGGAGCCGTATGATGAGTTCTTC.

J is TRBJ2-3 and V is TRBV7-9, with D perhaps matching TRBD1 or TRBD2 (5 bases each). Trimming removed 5 bases from V and 1 base from J, with 13 bases in between. The CDR3 sequence is 15 residues long. Germline CDR1 and CDR2: SEHNR and FQNEAQ (reference sequence). CDR3 amino acids: CASSDRDGRTDTQYF. The CDR3 DNA follows: TGTGCCAGCAGCGATCGGGACGGCCGCACAGATACGCAGTATTTT.

The chain couples TRBV12-3 or TRBV12-4 to TRBJ1-1; a possible D gene is TRBD1 (5 bases). CDR3 length: 14 amino acids. Trimming shortened V by 7 bases and J by 5 bases, and 17 bases separated the two germline ends. CDR3 coding DNA: TGTGCCAGCACCTTACACGGGGGTCCGACTGAAGCTTTCTTT. Its protein is CASTLHGGPTEAFF.

This clonotype has more than one count but fewer than ten. This chain uses TRBV4-1 with TRBJ1-1, with unresolved D. This CDR3 has 15 residues. Germline CDR1 MGHRA, CDR2 YSYEKL. Deletions cut 1 base from V and 0 bases from J, with 9 bases between. Here the CDR3 DNA reads TGCGCCAGCAGCCAAGTGGCGACTATGAACACTGAAGCTTTCTTT. It encodes CASSQVATMNTEAFF.

In its sample, this clonotype was seen many times. This chain uses TRBV4-1 with TRBJ2-5, with D uncertain. The ends were cut back, 0 bases at V and 5 bases at J, with 7 bases in the middle. The CDR3 consists of 13 residues. CDR1 and CDR2 (germline): MGHRA, YSYEKL. CDR3 loop: CASSQERRETQYF. The CDR3 DNA is TGCGCCAGCAGCCAAGAGAGGCGGGAGACCCAGTACTTC.

The rearrangement joins TRBV7-9 to TRBJ2-7; the D is unclear. V lost 5 bases and J 7 bases, leaving 9 bases between the germline ends. The CDR3 is 11 amino acids. Germline V gives CDR1 SEHNR, CDR2 FQNEAQ (reference sequence). Written as DNA, the CDR3 is TGTGCCAGCAGCCTAGATTGGGAGCAGTACTTC. Protein: CASSLDWEQYF. The full variable domain, its missing parts supplied by reference TRBV7-9 and TRBJ2-7, is DTGVSQNPRHKITKRGQNVTFRCDPISEHNRLYWYRQTLGQGPEFLTYFQNEAQLEKSRLLSDRFSAERPKGSFSTLEIQRTEQGDSAMYLCASSLDWEQYFGPGTRLTVT.

The chain employs TRBV12-3 or TRBV12-4 and TRBJ2-3; 9 bases fit TRBD1. The CDR3 loop spans 15 amino acids. J was trimmed by 4 bases and V by 1 base; bases with no gene match: 3. CDR3: CASSLGDRDADTQYF. The CDR3 bases are TGTGCCAGCAGTTTAGGGGACAGGGATGCAGATACGCAGTATTTT.

The gene calls are TRBV28 and TRBJ1-4, with 8 bases lining up with TRBD1. CDR1 and CDR2 from the germline V gene are MDHEN and SYDVKM. The CDR3 sequence is 15 residues long. The trim removed 6 bases at V and 4 bases at J, leaving 7 bases unmatched. The CDR3 sequence is CASRQKTGVNEKLFF. The CDR3 DNA is TGTGCCAGCAGACAAAAGACAGGGGTTAATGAAAAACTGTTTTTT.

This rearrangement joins TRBV2 to TRBJ1-3, with D possibly being TRBD1 (5 bases). Germline loops: CDR1 SNHLY, CDR2 FYNNEI. Trimming removed 4 bases at V and 3 bases at J, with 16 bases between. The length of the CDR3 is 16 residues. CDR3 DNA sequence: TGTGCCAGCAGTGCGAGTGGGGGGATTTATGGAAACACCATATATTTT. Protein: CASSASGGIYGNTIYF.

A few counts support this clonotype. The rearrangement uses TRBV24-1 and TRBJ1-6; D gene uncertain. The V end lost 4 bases, the J end lost 7 bases, and 13 bases lay between the germline ends. The germline V gene has CDR1 KGHDR and CDR2 SFDVKD. The CDR3 sequence is 15 residues long. The CDR3 DNA follows: TGTGCCACCAGTGAGTCGATCAGAAGAAATTCACCCCTCCACTTT. Amino acid sequence: CATSESIRRNSPLHF.

V usage is TRBV10-1 and J usage is TRBJ2-5, with 7 bases fitting TRBD2. Germline CDR1 WNHNN, CDR2 SYGVQD (reference sequence). V lost 3 bases, J lost 1 base, and 2 bases stayed unmatched. The CDR3 spans 14 residues. The CDR3 DNA follows: TGCGCCAGCAGTGAAGCGGGGCTCCAAGAGACCCAGTACTTC. Translation gives CASSEAGLQETQYF.

The chain uses TRBV5-1 and TRBJ2-2, with D possibly TRBD2 on 6 matching bases. This CDR3 region has 16 residues. Trimming cost V 4 bases and J 2 bases, with 15 bases left between them. The germline V gene encodes CDR1 SGHRS and CDR2 YFSETQ. This CDR3 reads CASSVASVVNTGELFF. As DNA, the CDR3 is TGCGCCAGCAGCGTAGCTAGCGTGGTTAACACCGGGGAGCTGTTTTTT.

The V call is TRBV14, the J call TRBJ2-4; D uncertain. V gave up 4 bases and J gave up 6 bases, with 4 bases separating them. The CDR3 is 11 amino acids. Germline V CDR1 and CDR2: SGHDN, FVKESK. The CDR3 DNA is TGTGCCAGCAGCCGTGCAAACATTCAGTACTTC. It specifies CASSRANIQYF.

The chain carries TRBV20-1 and TRBJ1-1, with 7 bases fitting TRBD1. The CDR3 length is 15 residues. Trimming cost V 8 bases and J 10 bases; bases outside gene matches: 22. Germline CDR1 reads DFQATT; CDR2 reads SNEGSKA (reference sequence). The CDR3 DNA reads as TGCAGTACTAAAGCACATGCGACAGGGCGAGGGGGAGCTTTCTTT. The encoded protein is CSTKAHATGRGGAFF.

This clonotype was observed a few times. V gene TRBV29-1 combines with J gene TRBJ1-2, with 9 nucleotides matching TRBD1. The V segment lost 4 bases and the J segment 8 bases; nucleotides outside the gene matches: 14. This CDR3 is 15 amino acids long. Looked up from germline, CDR1 is SQVTM and CDR2 is ANQGSEA. CDR3 sequence: CSVARSGQGQGGYTF. The CDR3 region has the DNA TGCAGCGTTGCCCGTTCTGGACAGGGGCAAGGGGGCTACACCTTC.

CDR3 residues: CSAWDGRNEKLFF. DNA of the CDR3: TGCAGCGCATGGGACGGACGTAATGAAAAACTGTTTTTT. The genes are TRBV29-1 and TRBJ1-4; tentatively, D is TRBD1 (5 bases). Trimming removed 7 bases from V and 4 bases from J, with 13 bases in between. The length of the CDR3 is 13 residues. From germline, CDR1 is SQVTM and CDR2 ANQGSEA.

This clonotype was seen a handful of times. CDR3 in DNA: TGCAGTGCTAGCGAAACAGGGAAGGGAGGCTACACCTTC. Encoded protein: CSASETGKGGYTF. The rearrangement uses TRBV20-1 and TRBJ1-2; a possible D gene is TRBD1 (6 bases). Germline CDR1 and CDR2: DFQATT and SNEGSKA (reference sequence). V gave up 3 bases and J gave up 8 bases, with 16 bases separating them. The CDR3 has 13 amino acids.

This clonotype came up a few times. The V and J genes are TRBV3-1 and TRBJ2-1; TRBD1 might be the D (6 bases). V was clipped by 6 bases and J by 0 bases, with 12 bases between them. Germline assignment: CDR1 LGHDT and CDR2 YNNKEL (reference sequence). This CDR3 comprises 15 residues. The CDR3 here is CASRQQGSSYNEQFF. CDR3 sequence (DNA): TGTGCCAGCAGACAACAGGGCAGCTCCTACAATGAGCAGTTCTTC.

This clonotype was seen only a few times. The chain employs TRBV30 and TRBJ2-5; D possibly uses TRBD1 or TRBD2 (6 bases each). The CDR3 spans 13 residues. The V gene lost 4 bases and the J gene lost 4 bases, with 13 bases spanning the gap. CDR1 and CDR2 from the germline V gene are GTSNPN and SVGIG (reference sequence). The CDR3 region is CAWKGGRVETQYF. Here the CDR3 DNA reads TGTGCCTGGAAGGGGGGTCGGGTAGAGACCCAGTACTTC.

The rearrangement links TRBV7-9 to TRBJ2-7; 7 positions agree with TRBD2. CDR1 and CDR2 (germline): SEHNR, FQNEAQ (reference sequence). Losses at the gene ends were 4 bases for V and 8 bases for J; bases not matched to a gene: 5. CDR3 length: 12 residues. The CDR3 is CASSSPGGKQYF. In nucleotides, the CDR3 is TGTGCCAGCAGCTCCCCCGGGGGGAAGCAGTACTTC.

There are a few counts of this clonotype. The chain couples TRBV12-3 or TRBV12-4 to TRBJ2-7; 7 positions match TRBD1. This CDR3 region has 14 residues. Trimming cost V 4 bases and J 3 bases; bases outside gene matches: 6. The CDR3 protein is CASSWDSTLYEQYF. The CDR3 DNA is TGTGCCAGCAGTTGGGACAGCACGCTCTACGAGCAGTACTTC.

The J gene is TRBJ2-4, the V gene TRBV20-1; D assignment may be TRBD1 or TRBD2 (5 bases each). V was pared by 0 bases and J by 9 bases, with 15 bases between. Germline V gene lookup returns CDR1 DFQATT and CDR2 SNEGSKA (reference sequence). The CDR3 totals 14 residues. The CDR3 loop is CSARDSGRSSIQYF. CDR3 bases: TGCAGTGCTAGAGATTCGGGGCGGAGCAGCATTCAGTACTTC.